This T cell receptor beta chain emerged from a study of T cell repertoires in cytomegalovirus infection. TCRdb itself ran the reads through MiXCR, one entry per CDR3 protein. The table records fewer than 30,000 distinct CDR3 sequences, approximately 24% of them present only once. This clonotype has more than one count but fewer than ten. Its antigen is as yet unknown. The sequence came from a human donor in good health (CMV status not recorded). Some clones in this sample may be carry-over from other donors' samples. The sample was CD8+ T cells from cultured PBMCs, taken from culture after CMV antigen stimulation.

The chain's CDR3 is CASSQESGVETQYF. DNA for the CDR3: TGCGCCAGCAGCCAAGAGTCAGGTGTGGAGACCCAGTACTTC. The chain uses TRBV4-1 and TRBJ2-5; D is unresolved. The CDR3 covers 14 residues. Germline CDR1 and CDR2: MGHRA and YSYEKL. Trimming stripped 0 bases from V and 5 bases from J, with 10 bases between.